The text below deals with one TCR beta chain. The specificity of this receptor is unknown. A commercial ELISA kit detecting HCMV-specific IgG in serum was used to determine HCMV serostatus. Peripheral blood mononuclear cells were isolated from blood by Ficoll density gradient centrifugation. The record originates from a study of T cells expressing NK-cell markers (dated by TCRdb to the early 2020s). The study in broad terms: In sorted CD3+CD56+NKG2C+, CD3+CD56+NKG2C- and CD3+CD56-NKG2C+ T-cell subsets from several donors, TCR beta-chain repertoires were profiled. Among the eight sequenced donors, only one was HCMV-seronegative, while the other seven were HCMV-seropositive. The study sequenced eight donors, all healthy volunteers chosen at random: three men and five women. Sequencing of the libraries produced 2 x 150 bp reads on Illumina HiSeq 2000/2500, MiSeq or NextSeq. What the study reported, not specific to this receptor: Whether the expanded NKG2C-expressing T cell clones were specific for HCMV antigens remained unclear. Those dominant clonotypes were again the most abundant among CD3+CD56-NKG2C+ cells in a handful of donors, at about 25-65%. In a handful of donors, the dominant CD3+CD56+NKG2C+ clonotypes were found to rank among the top 10 CD8+ clonotypes and to make up about 1.0-7.5% of CD8+ T cells.

Sequencing used an Illumina HiSeq 2000. TCR beta cDNA libraries were prepared using 5'RACE template switching, which introduced a universal primer site and unique molecular identifiers. Priming for cDNA synthesis came from the TCR beta constant segment, and two successive PCR amplification steps followed. Regarding the original processing steps: MIGEC was used to demultiplex reads and group reads by UMI, and MiTCR was used to assemble and quantify clonotypes. To exclude erroneous sequences, any TCR cDNA sequence not supported by at least two reads was discarded. Downstream repertoire analysis used the tcR package, and clonotypes were matched across fractions by CDR3 nucleotide sequence plus V segment. VDJmatch was used to annotate antigen specificity against VDJdb, with one amino acid substitution allowed in CDR3. After TCRdb reprocessed the reads, each CDR3 protein sequence was kept as one row, without DNA. V and J calls and clone size were set by TCRdb, not the authors. The sample's table lists a count of more than 400,000 distinct CDR3 sequences. 6% to 8% of the sample comes from the top ten.

CDR1 and CDR2 are drawn from the germline V gene: ENHRY, SYGVKD. From its cysteine to its phenylalanine, the CDR3 spans 14 amino acids. A DNA sequence was not provided. The source material was blood T cells: a sorted CD56 or NKG2C T cell subset, CD4+ or CD8+ T cells, or bulk PBMC T cells (not recorded which). This TCR was sampled from a woman between 18 and 70 years old in good health. The chain is encoded by TRBV10-3 joined to TRBJ2-7; the TRBD2 assignment by TCRdb is unverifiable without DNA. The encoded CDR3 is CAISDLAGAYEQYF.